The rows below give T cell receptor beta chains drawn from one sample of a study of graft-versus-host responses after intestinal transplantation. No antigens are known for them. Data came from immunoSEQ multiplex PCR; TCRdb stores just in-frame clones and leaves some out. Of around 120,000 clones listed, approximately 92% are singletons. Sequencing used unstimulated CD4+ T cells sorted from spleen or lymph node cells, obtained before intestinal transplant. These receptors came from a human donor who received an intestinal transplant. CDR3s include the opening cysteine and the closing phenylalanine or tryptophan. The order of the fields is D gene, clone size, V gene, J gene, CDR3 DNA, CDR3 protein. A D gene is named only where the DNA matches it firmly. Clone sizes are given selectively: once, few, many, or a class where the clone is expanded.

D: -
size: -
V: TRBV2
J: TRBJ1-2
DNA: TGTGCCAGCGGAACACCGGGGTTTCCGACCCTCACCTTC
CDR3: CASGTPGFPTLTF

D: -
size: few
V: TRBV6-6
J: TRBJ2-7
DNA: TGTGCCAGCAGTTACCCTGCTGGTACAGGCGGGTGGGAGCAGTACTTC
CDR3: CASSYPAGTGGWEQYF

D: TRBD1
size: few
V: TRBV6-5
J: TRBJ1-2
DNA: TGTGCCAGCATCGGACAGGGGGCCTGGGGCTACACCTTC
CDR3: CASIGQGAWGYTF

D: -
size: -
V: TRBV25-1
J: TRBJ1-2
DNA: TGTGCCAGCAGTGAATCGACTGGTAGGGCCTATGGCTACACCTTC
CDR3: CASSESTGRAYGYTF

D: -
size: -
V: TRBV9
J: TRBJ1-3
DNA: TGTGCCAGCAGCGCAGGTGCCCGGGGGTCCGGAAACACCATATATTTT
CDR3: CASSAGARGSGNTIYF

D: -
size: -
V: TRBV5-1
J: TRBJ2-7
DNA: TGCGCCAGCAGAAGGGACGGCTCCTACGAGCAGTACTTC
CDR3: CASRRDGSYEQYF

D: -
size: -
V: TRBV28
J: TRBJ2-5
DNA: TGTGCCAGCAGTTTTGCGTACCAAGAGACCCAGTACTTC
CDR3: CASSFAYQETQYF

D: -
size: -
V: TRBV9
J: TRBJ2-1
DNA: TGTGCCAGCAGCGCGGGACTGAAGTTTGATAATGAGCAGTTCTTC
CDR3: CASSAGLKFDNEQFF

D: -
size: few
V: TRBV30
J: TRBJ2-5
DNA: TGTGCCTGGAGTGGGGGCAGCTCAGAGACCCAGTACTTC
CDR3: CAWSGGSSETQYF

D: -
size: -
V: TRBV30
J: TRBJ2-7
DNA: TGTTCCTGGGGCAGGTCCTACGAGCAGTACTTC
CDR3: CSWGRSYEQYF

D: -
size: -
V: TRBV10-2
J: TRBJ1-1
DNA: TGCGCCACCGAGACAGCCCGGAACACTGAAGCTTTCTTT
CDR3: CATETARNTEAFF

D: TRBD1
size: -
V: TRBV10-2
J: TRBJ2-1
DNA: TGCGCCAGCGGGGGACAGATGGGATTCAATGAGCAGTTCTTC
CDR3: CASGGQMGFNEQFF

D: -
size: -
V: TRBV5-1
J: TRBJ2-7
DNA: TGCGCCAGCAGCTTGGGGGGTCCCACCTACGAGCAGTACTTC
CDR3: CASSLGGPTYEQYF

D: -
size: -
V: TRBV19
J: TRBJ2-1
DNA: TGTGCCAGTAGTAAGGGGAGATTAGACTCCTACAATGAGCAGTTCTTC
CDR3: CASSKGRLDSYNEQFF

D: TRBD1
size: -
V: TRBV30
J: TRBJ2-3
DNA: TGTGCCTGGAGTGTAGGACAGGGGGTCGGCACAGATACGCAGTATTTT
CDR3: CAWSVGQGVGTDTQYF

D: -
size: -
V: TRBV10-2
J: TRBJ1-4
DNA: TGCGCCAGCAAACCCACAGATGCAACTAATGAAAAACTGTTTTTT
CDR3: CASKPTDATNEKLFF

D: -
size: once
V: TRBV5-8
J: TRBJ2-5
DNA: TGTGCCAGCAGGGGCAGGAACCAAGAGACCCAGTACTTC
CDR3: CASRGRNQETQYF

D: -
size: -
V: TRBV27
J: TRBJ2-7
DNA: TGTGCCAGCAGTGCCCTCCGGGACCGGGCCTACGAGCAGTACTTC
CDR3: CASSALRDRAYEQYF

D: TRBD2
size: -
V: TRBV5-4
J: TRBJ2-1
DNA: TGTGCCAGCAGCTGGGGTAGCGGGAGCAATGAGCAGTTCTTC
CDR3: CASSWGSGSNEQFF

D: -
size: -
V: TRBV10-3
J: TRBJ1-2
DNA: TGTGCCATCAGTGACTTAGGGTTAGCTAACTATGGCTACACCTTC
CDR3: CAISDLGLANYGYTF

D: -
size: -
V: TRBV7-8
J: TRBJ2-7
DNA: TGTGCCAGCAGCTTAGGAAAATCCTACGAGCAGTACTTC
CDR3: CASSLGKSYEQYF

D: -
size: -
V: TRBV5-1
J: TRBJ2-6
DNA: TGCGCCAGCAGCTTGGGATCTGGGGCCAACGTCCTGACTTTC
CDR3: CASSLGSGANVLTF

D: TRBD2
size: -
V: TRBV27
J: TRBJ2-7
DNA: TGTGCCAGCAGTTTGGGTAGCGGGAGAGGCTACGAGCAGTACTTC
CDR3: CASSLGSGRGYEQYF

D: TRBD1
size: -
V: TRBV10-2
J: TRBJ2-7
DNA: TGCGCCAGCAGAGACCCGGGACAGACCTACGAGCAGTACTTC
CDR3: CASRDPGQTYEQYF

D: -
size: -
V: TRBV20-1
J: TRBJ2-3
DNA: TGCAGTGCTAGAGAACCAGATACGCAGTATTTT
CDR3: CSAREPDTQYF

D: -
size: -
V: TRBV21-1
J: TRBJ2-1
DNA: TGTGCCAGCAGCAGGTTGGGCGGCGAGGGCTCCTACAATGAGCAGTTCTTC
CDR3: CASSRLGGEGSYNEQFF

D: -
size: once
V: TRBV30
J: TRBJ2-1
DNA: TGTGCCAGCCGACCTTACAATGAGCAGTTCTTC
CDR3: CASRPYNEQFF

D: -
size: -
V: TRBV2
J: TRBJ2-7
DNA: TGTGCCAGCAGGGCCAGCTACTACGAGCAGTACTTC
CDR3: CASRASYYEQYF

D: TRBD1
size: once
V: TRBV28
J: TRBJ1-1
DNA: TGTGCCAGCAGCGGACAGGGGGCGGGGAACACTGAAGCTTTCTTT
CDR3: CASSGQGAGNTEAFF

D: -
size: -
V: TRBV11-3
J: TRBJ2-5
DNA: TGTGCCAGCAGCCGAGGAGGATGGGAAGAGACCCAGTACTTC
CDR3: CASSRGGWEETQYF

D: -
size: -
V: TRBV9
J: TRBJ2-2
DNA: TGTGCCAGCAGCGTATTAGGGCAGACCGGGGAGCTGTTTTTT
CDR3: CASSVLGQTGELFF

D: TRBD2
size: -
V: TRBV18
J: TRBJ2-3
DNA: TGTGCCAGCTCACCACGGTCTAGCGGGAGCACAGATACGCAGTATTTT
CDR3: CASSPRSSGSTDTQYF

D: -
size: -
V: TRBV5-1
J: TRBJ2-7
DNA: TGCGCCAGCAGCTTGGACTCAGGGGATGGGGGATACTTC
CDR3: CASSLDSGDGGYF

D: TRBD1
size: -
V: TRBV7-3
J: TRBJ2-5
DNA: TGTGCCAGCAGCCCGAGGACAGGGGAAGAGACCCAGTACTTC
CDR3: CASSPRTGEETQYF

D: TRBD2
size: -
V: TRBV27
J: TRBJ2-7
DNA: TGTGCCAGCAGTTTATACGTGGGGGGGACGTATAACGAGCAGTACTTC
CDR3: CASSLYVGGTYNEQYF

D: -
size: -
V: TRBV2
J: TRBJ1-1
DNA: TGTGCCAGCAGTGAAGCAATTCACAGGAACACTGAAGCTTTCTTT
CDR3: CASSEAIHRNTEAFF

D: TRBD1
size: -
V: TRBV9
J: TRBJ2-7
DNA: TGTGCCAGCAGCGGCCGGGACAGCTACGAGCAGTACTTC
CDR3: CASSGRDSYEQYF

D: TRBD2
size: -
V: TRBV19
J: TRBJ2-1
DNA: TGTGCCAGTAGTATAGGGTTAGCGGGAGGACCGAGGTACAATGAGCAGTTCTTC
CDR3: CASSIGLAGGPRYNEQFF

D: -
size: -
V: TRBV5-1
J: TRBJ2-1
DNA: TGCGCCAGCAGCTTGGCCGGCGGCCTAGGGAATGAGCAGTTCTTC
CDR3: CASSLAGGLGNEQFF

D: TRBD2
size: -
V: TRBV5-8
J: TRBJ2-1
DNA: TGTGCCAGCAGCTTGGGACTAGCGGGAGCCTATGAGCAGTTCTTC
CDR3: CASSLGLAGAYEQFF

D: -
size: -
V: TRBV7-8
J: TRBJ1-5
DNA: TGTGCCAGCAGCTTAGCAACGGGACGGTATAGCAATCAGCCCCAGCATTTT
CDR3: CASSLATGRYSNQPQHF

D: -
size: -
V: TRBV5-5
J: TRBJ1-2
DNA: TGTGCCAGCTCACCCGGGGGAGTCAACTATGGCTACACCTTC
CDR3: CASSPGGVNYGYTF

D: -
size: -
V: TRBV19
J: TRBJ1-3
DNA: TGTGCCAGTAGCCTACGACGGGGCTCCCTCTCTGGAAACACCATATATTTT
CDR3: CASSLRRGSLSGNTIYF

D: -
size: -
V: TRBV28
J: TRBJ1-5
DNA: TGTGCCAGCAGTGGGGGTCCGGCGGCACAGCCCCAGCATTTT
CDR3: CASSGGPAAQPQHF

D: -
size: -
V: TRBV19
J: TRBJ2-3
DNA: TGTGCCAGTAGTAGAGTGGGAGGCCTCACAGATACGCAGTATTTT
CDR3: CASSRVGGLTDTQYF

D: -
size: -
V: TRBV7-3
J: TRBJ2-1
DNA: TGTGCCAGCAGCCCCGGGGCCTTTTCCTACAATGAGCAGTTCTTC
CDR3: CASSPGAFSYNEQFF

D: -
size: -
V: TRBV11-1
J: TRBJ2-6
DNA: TGTGCCAGCAGCCGAAGTAATGGGTATGGGGTCTCTGGGGCCAACGTCCTGACTTTC
CDR3: CASSRSNGYGVSGANVLTF

D: TRBD1
size: -
V: TRBV5-1
J: TRBJ2-4
DNA: TGCGCCAGCAGCTTGGGACAGGGAAACAAAAACATTCAGTACTTC
CDR3: CASSLGQGNKNIQYF

D: TRBD1
size: -
V: TRBV7-9
J: TRBJ1-1
DNA: TGTGCCAGCAGTTTCCCGGGACAGGGCAGTCGAACTGAAGCTTTCTTT
CDR3: CASSFPGQGSRTEAFF

D: TRBD2
size: -
V: TRBV10-3
J: TRBJ2-1
DNA: TGTGCCATCAGGGGGACTAGCGGGAGCTCGAGCGAGCAGTTCTTC
CDR3: CAIRGTSGSSSEQFF

D: TRBD1
size: -
V: TRBV10-2
J: TRBJ1-1
DNA: TGCGCCAGCAGAAGGACAGGGCTAAACACTGAAGCTTTCTTT
CDR3: CASRRTGLNTEAFF

D: -
size: -
V: TRBV7-7
J: TRBJ2-1
DNA: TGTGCTAGCAGCTTAGTATCAGGAGATGAGCAGTTCTTC
CDR3: CASSLVSGDEQFF

D: -
size: -
V: TRBV28
J: TRBJ2-2
DNA: TGTGCCAGCAGCCAGCGACTGAGCACCGGGGAGCTGTTTTTT
CDR3: CASSQRLSTGELFF

D: -
size: -
V: TRBV19
J: TRBJ1-2
DNA: TGTGCCAGTACCACCGACGGGATTTGGGGTGGCTACACCTTC
CDR3: CASTTDGIWGGYTF

D: -
size: -
V: TRBV30
J: TRBJ1-2
DNA: TGTGCCTGGAGTGTATACGGGTATGGCTACACCTTC
CDR3: CAWSVYGYGYTF

D: -
size: -
V: TRBV5-4
J: TRBJ1-2
DNA: TGTGCCAGCAGCTTGGCAGGTAACTATGGCTACACCTTC
CDR3: CASSLAGNYGYTF

D: -
size: -
V: TRBV5-1
J: TRBJ2-7
DNA: TGCGCCAGCAGCTTGCAGGGGTACGAGCAGTACTTC
CDR3: CASSLQGYEQYF

D: -
size: -
V: TRBV21-1
J: TRBJ2-1
DNA: TGTGCCAGCAGCTGGGGACCACCCCATGAGCAGTTCTTC
CDR3: CASSWGPPHEQFF

D: TRBD1
size: -
V: TRBV6-5
J: TRBJ2-5
DNA: TGTGCCAGCAGACCGACAGGGAAAGGAGAGACCCAGTACTTC
CDR3: CASRPTGKGETQYF

D: -
size: -
V: TRBV2
J: TRBJ1-2
DNA: TGTGCCAGCAGTGCACTTACAGGGAGGAATCATGGCTACACCTTC
CDR3: CASSALTGRNHGYTF